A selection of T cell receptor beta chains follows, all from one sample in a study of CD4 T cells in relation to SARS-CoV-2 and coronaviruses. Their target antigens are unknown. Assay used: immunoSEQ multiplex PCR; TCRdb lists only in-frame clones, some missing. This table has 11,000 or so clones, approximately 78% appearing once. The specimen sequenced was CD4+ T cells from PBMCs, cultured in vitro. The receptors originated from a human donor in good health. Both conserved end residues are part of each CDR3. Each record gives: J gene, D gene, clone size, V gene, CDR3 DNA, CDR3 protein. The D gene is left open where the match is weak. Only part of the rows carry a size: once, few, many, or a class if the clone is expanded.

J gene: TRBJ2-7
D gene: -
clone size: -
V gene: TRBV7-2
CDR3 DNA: TGTGCCAGCAGCTTAGATCCGGGAACCTACGAGCAGTACTTC
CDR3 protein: CASSLDPGTYEQYF

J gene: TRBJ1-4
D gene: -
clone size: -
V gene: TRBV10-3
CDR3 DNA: TGTGCCATCAGTGAGGGATATGTTGAAAAACTGTTTTTT
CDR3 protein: CAISEGYVEKLFF

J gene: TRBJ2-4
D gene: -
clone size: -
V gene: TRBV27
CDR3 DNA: TGTGCCAGCAGTTCAGGCCAGTACTTC
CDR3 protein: CASSSGQYF

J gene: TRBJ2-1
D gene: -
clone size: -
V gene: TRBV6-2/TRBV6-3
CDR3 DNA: TGTGCCAGCAGCCCCCCAGGGGATGAGCAGTTCTTC
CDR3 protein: CASSPPGDEQFF

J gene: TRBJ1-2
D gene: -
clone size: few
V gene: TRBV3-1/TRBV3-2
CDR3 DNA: TGTGCCAGCAGCCAAGGGACGTCCGCTAACTATGGCTACACCTTC
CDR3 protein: CASSQGTSANYGYTF

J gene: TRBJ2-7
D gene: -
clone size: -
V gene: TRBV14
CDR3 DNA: TGTGCCAGCAGCCAAGTCCAACTAGGGGAGCAGTACTTC
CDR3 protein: CASSQVQLGEQYF

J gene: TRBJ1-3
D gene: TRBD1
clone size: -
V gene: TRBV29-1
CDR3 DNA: TGCAGCGGTGGGACAGGTCCCGAGGAGGGAAACACCATATATTTT
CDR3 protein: CSGGTGPEEGNTIYF

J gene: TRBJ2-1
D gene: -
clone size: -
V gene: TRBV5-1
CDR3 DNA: TGCGCCAGCAGCCCAGTGACAGGCACTCTAGTAAATGAGCAGTTCTTC
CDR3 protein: CASSPVTGTLVNEQFF

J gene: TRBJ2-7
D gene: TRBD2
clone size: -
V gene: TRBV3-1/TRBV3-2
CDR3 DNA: TGTGCCAGCAGTCACACCTCTAGCGGGAACGACGAGCAGTACTTC
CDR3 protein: CASSHTSSGNDEQYF

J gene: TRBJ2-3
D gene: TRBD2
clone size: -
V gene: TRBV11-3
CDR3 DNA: TGTGCCAGCAGCCCGGGGGGGGTTGATACGCAGTATTTT
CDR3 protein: CASSPGGVDTQYF

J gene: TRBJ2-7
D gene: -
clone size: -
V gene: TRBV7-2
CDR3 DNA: TGTGCCAGCAGCTTAGGGTGGGGTACCTACGAGCAGTACTTC
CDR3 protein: CASSLGWGTYEQYF

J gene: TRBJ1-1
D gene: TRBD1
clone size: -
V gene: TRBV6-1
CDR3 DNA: TGTGCCAGCAGTGGGGGAGATTGGGGACAGGGCTTCACTGAAGCTTTCTTT
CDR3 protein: CASSGGDWGQGFTEAFF

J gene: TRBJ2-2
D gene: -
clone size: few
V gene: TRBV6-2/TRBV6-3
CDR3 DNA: TGTGCCAGCAGTTACTACAGGGTGGACACCGGGGAGCTGTTTTTT
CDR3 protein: CASSYYRVDTGELFF

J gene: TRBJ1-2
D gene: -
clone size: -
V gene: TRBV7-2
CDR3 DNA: TGTGCCAGCAGCTCCCTTGGGCAAGCTAACTATGGCTACACCTTC
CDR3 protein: CASSSLGQANYGYTF

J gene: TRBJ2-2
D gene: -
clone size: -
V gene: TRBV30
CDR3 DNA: TGTGCCTGGAGTGTCGTGGGAACCGGGGAGCTGTTTTTT
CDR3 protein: CAWSVVGTGELFF

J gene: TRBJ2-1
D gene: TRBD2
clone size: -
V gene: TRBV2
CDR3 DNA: TGTGCCAGCAGTCGGGGCCAGCGGGAGGGCCGGGAGCAGTTCTTC
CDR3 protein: CASSRGQREGREQFF

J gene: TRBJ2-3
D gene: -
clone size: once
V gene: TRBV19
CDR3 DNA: TGTGCCAGTAGCCTTGGGACTCCCGTACACACAGATACGCAGTATTTT
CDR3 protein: CASSLGTPVHTDTQYF

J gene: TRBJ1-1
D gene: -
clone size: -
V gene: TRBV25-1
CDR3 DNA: TGTGCCAGCAGTGGCGGGGGAACTTTCTTT
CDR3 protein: CASSGGGTFF

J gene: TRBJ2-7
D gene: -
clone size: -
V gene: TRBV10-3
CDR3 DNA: TGTGCCATCAGTGGACAGGCCGCCTACGAGCAGTACTTC
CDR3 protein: CAISGQAAYEQYF

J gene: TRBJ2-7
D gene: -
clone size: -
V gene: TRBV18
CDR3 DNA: TGTGCCAGCTCACCCCAAGCTTACGAGCAGTACTTC
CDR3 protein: CASSPQAYEQYF

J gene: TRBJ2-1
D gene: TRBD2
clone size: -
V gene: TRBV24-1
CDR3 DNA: TGTGCCACCAGTGATGCAGCGGGGGGGCTGTTTAGTGAGCAGTTCTTC
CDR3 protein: CATSDAAGGLFSEQFF

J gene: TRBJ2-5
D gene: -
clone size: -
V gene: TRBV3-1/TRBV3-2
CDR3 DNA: TGTGCCAGCAGCCAAGAGTGGGGGGCGGGGGAGACCCAGTACTTC
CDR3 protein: CASSQEWGAGETQYF

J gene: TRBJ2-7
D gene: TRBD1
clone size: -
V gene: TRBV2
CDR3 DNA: TGTGCCAGCTTTTTAACCGGACAGGGTAACCCCTACGAGCAGTACTTC
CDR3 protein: CASFLTGQGNPYEQYF

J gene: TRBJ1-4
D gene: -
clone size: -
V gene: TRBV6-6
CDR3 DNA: TGTGCCAGCAGTTACCTGGTTCACGAAAAACTGTTTTTT
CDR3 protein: CASSYLVHEKLFF

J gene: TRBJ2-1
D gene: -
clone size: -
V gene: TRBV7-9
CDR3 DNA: TGTGCCAGCAGCTCCGGTTTTGGAGGCGATGAGCAGTTCTTC
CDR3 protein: CASSSGFGGDEQFF

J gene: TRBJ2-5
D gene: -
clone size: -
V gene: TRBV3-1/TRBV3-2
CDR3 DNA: TGTGCCAGCAGCCAAGATACATTGGGGGGCTATGAGACCCAGTACTTC
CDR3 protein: CASSQDTLGGYETQYF